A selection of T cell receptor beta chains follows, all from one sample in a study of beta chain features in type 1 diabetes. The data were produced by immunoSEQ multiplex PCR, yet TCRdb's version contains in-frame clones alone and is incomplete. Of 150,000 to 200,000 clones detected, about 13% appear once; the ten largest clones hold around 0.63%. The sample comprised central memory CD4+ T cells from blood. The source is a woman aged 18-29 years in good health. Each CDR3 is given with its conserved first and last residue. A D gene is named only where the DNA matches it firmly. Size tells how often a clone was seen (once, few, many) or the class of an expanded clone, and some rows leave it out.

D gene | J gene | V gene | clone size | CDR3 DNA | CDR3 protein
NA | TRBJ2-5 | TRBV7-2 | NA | TGTGCCAGCAGCTTAGGGGTCTCTAGGGAGACCCAGTACTTC | CASSLGVSRETQYF
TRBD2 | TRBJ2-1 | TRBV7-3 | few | TGTGCCAGCAGCTCTTTAGGAGGCGGGAGCTCCTACAATGAGCAGTTCTTC | CASSSLGGGSSYNEQFF
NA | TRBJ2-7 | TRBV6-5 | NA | TGTGCCAGCAGGCGATCCTCCGGGACACCAGAACAGTACTTC | CASRRSSGTPEQYF
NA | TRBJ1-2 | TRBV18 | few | TGTGCCAGCTCACCGAATCCACAGCTCTATAATGGCTACACCTTC | CASSPNPQLYNGYTF
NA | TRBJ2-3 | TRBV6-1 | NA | TGTGCCAGCAGTGAACAGGGCACAGATACGCAGTATTTT | CASSEQGTDTQYF
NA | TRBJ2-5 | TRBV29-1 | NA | TGCAGCGTTGTAACGGGGGGCAGGGAGACCCAGTACTTC | CSVVTGGRETQYF
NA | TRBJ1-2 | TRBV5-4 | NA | TGTGCCAGCAGCTTGGATGCAGGGCATGGCTACACCTTC | CASSLDAGHGYTF
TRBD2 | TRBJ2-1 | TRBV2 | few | TGTGCCAGCAGTGGCTACCAGCGGGGCTGGGGTGAGCAGTTCTTC | CASSGYQRGWGEQFF
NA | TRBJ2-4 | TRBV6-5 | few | TGTGCCAGCGTATCTAGGCGCAGCAAAAACATTCAGTACTTC | CASVSRRSKNIQYF
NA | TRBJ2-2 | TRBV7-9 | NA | TGTGCCAGCAGCTTAGTGGGGGGGCGAAAAACCGGGGAGCTGTTTTTT | CASSLVGGRKTGELFF
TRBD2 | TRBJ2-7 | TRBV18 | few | TGTGCCAGCTCCGAGGGAGTAGCGGGATCCTACGAGCAGTACTTC | CASSEGVAGSYEQYF
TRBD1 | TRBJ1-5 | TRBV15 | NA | TGTGCCACCAGCAGGGACCTGGGACAGGGTAATCAGCCCCAGCATTTT | CATSRDLGQGNQPQHF
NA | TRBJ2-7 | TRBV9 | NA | TGTGCCAGCAGCGTAGGACTAGGAGCCTACGAGCAGTACTTC | CASSVGLGAYEQYF
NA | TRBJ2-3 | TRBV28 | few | TGTGCCAGCCCTCCCCCCCGCGGGACGCCTGGTACGCAGTATTTT | CASPPPRGTPGTQYF
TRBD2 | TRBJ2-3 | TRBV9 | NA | TGTGCCAGCAGCCGCACAGCGGGAGGGTGGAATACGCAGTATTTT | CASSRTAGGWNTQYF
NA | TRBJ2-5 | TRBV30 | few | TGTGCCTGGGCCGCCAGGGGACGGGAGACCCAGTACTTC | CAWAARGRETQYF